These 5 T cell receptor beta chains were sequenced from one sample in a study of neurological immune-mediated disorders. TCRdb re-called the 5' RACE reads through MiXCR, storing one row per CDR3 protein. The sample records roughly 90,000 distinct CDR3 sequences, around 3.5% being singletons. The source material was PBMCs. The receptors were sampled from a woman aged 50 to 60 with multiple sclerosis.

This clonotype was observed at least ten times. The genes are TRBV28 and TRBJ2-5; D uncertain. V lost 2 bases and J 6 bases, leaving 7 bases between the germline ends. CDR1 and CDR2 (germline): MDHEN, SYDVKM. The CDR3 spans 12 residues. The CDR3 region is CASSLIGQTQYF. The CDR3 DNA reads as TGTGCCAGCAGTTTAATCGGACAGACCCAGTACTTC.

As regards this clonotype: This clone may be a read error of a much larger clone one base away. The chain uses TRBV20-1 and TRBJ2-2; TRBD2 might be the D (5 bases). In germline, CDR1 is DFQATT, CDR2 SNEGSKA (reference sequence). CDR3 length equals 15 residues. Trimming took 5 bases from V and 4 from J, leaving 17 bases between them. The DNA of the CDR3 is TGCAGTGCTTCCCATCCGGGAAAGGGCACCGGGGAGCTGTTTTTT. This encodes CSASHPGKGTGELFF.

This clonotype has ten or more counts. The chain recombines TRBV2 with TRBJ1-6, with 10 bases matching TRBD1. There are 14 residues in the CDR3. Germline trimming cut 5 bases from V and 9 bases from J; bases unmatched to any gene: 4. The germline gives CDR1 SNHLY, CDR2 FYNNEI. CDR3 protein: CASSRDRGSSPLHF. The DNA of the CDR3 is TGTGCCAGCAGTCGGGACAGGGGTAGTTCACCCCTCCACTTT.

This clonotype has ten or more counts. The chain links TRBV20-1 to TRBJ1-1; D perhaps matches TRBD1 (6 bases). CDR3 length: 16 amino acids. Germline V CDR1 and CDR2: DFQATT, SNEGSKA (reference sequence). Trimming cost V 0 bases and J 1 base, with 15 bases left between them. This chain's CDR3 is CSAREMDRGGNTEAFF. The CDR3 coding sequence is TGCAGTGCTAGAGAAATGGACCGAGGGGGGAACACTGAAGCTTTCTTT.

This clonotype was counted at least ten times. V is TRBV20-1 and J is TRBJ1-5; a possible D gene is TRBD1 (6 bases). Trimming cost V 0 bases and J 3 bases, with 12 bases left between them. This CDR3 has 15 residues. Germline V gives CDR1 DFQATT, CDR2 SNEGSKA (reference sequence). CDR3 in amino acids: CSAREVRGLNQPQHF. CDR3 bases: TGCAGTGCTAGAGAGGTCAGGGGACTCAATCAGCCCCAGCATTTT.